This T cell receptor beta chain was identified during a study of blood T cell repertoires in COVID-19. Measured with immunoSEQ multiplex PCR; TCRdb has only the in-frame clones, and not every one. Seen here are some 150,000 clones, roughly 86% observed once, and the top ten hold around 5%. The CDR3 has 12 amino acids. CDR1 LNHNV and CDR2 YYDKDF come from the germline V gene (reference sequence). V was pared by 8 bases and J by 2 bases, with 9 bases between. Source material: peripheral blood. This receptor was obtained from a human donor in a cohort sampled during active COVID-19. This chain uses TRBV15 with TRBJ1-1; D is ambiguous. The CDR3 loop reads CATGGLNTEAFF. The CDR3 DNA sequence: TGTGCCACCGGAGGCCTTAACACTGAAGCTTTCTTT.